One sample yielded the 21 T cell receptor beta chains listed below, sequenced in a study of CD8 T cells in ankylosing spondylitis. Study-level points and caveats: Within ankylosing spondylitis blood, a TCR beta motif made up of seven to nine highly homologous variants appeared to be characteristic.

What these receptors recognize is not known. TCRdb called the 5' RACE reads again in MiXCR, with one record for every CDR3 protein. The repertoire has over 600,000 distinct CDR3 sequences, roughly 20% of them found once; the top ten carry roughly a fifth. Sequencing was carried out using blood, either unsorted or a sorted T cell fraction (not recorded which). These receptors were obtained from a male donor with ankylosing spondylitis.

The genes are TRBV5-1 and TRBJ1-1, with 7 bases matching TRBD1. The CDR3 loop spans 16 amino acids. Per the germline V gene, CDR1 is SGHRS and CDR2 is YFSETQ. Trimming cost V 1 base and J 5 bases; bases outside gene matches: 11. The CDR3 is CASSLNPQGSTTEAFF. The DNA of the CDR3 is TGCGCCAGCAGCTTGAATCCACAGGGGAGTACGACTGAAGCTTTCTTT.

The V call is TRBV3-1, the J call TRBJ2-3; 9 positions agree with TRBD2. The CDR3 spans 16 residues. With 4 bases clipped from V and 3 bases from J, the junction kept 8 bases outside the gene matches. Germline lookup yields CDR1 LGHDT and CDR2 YNNKEL (reference sequence). CDR3 sequence (DNA): TGTGCCAGCAGCCCCCCGGTTAGCGGGAGTACAGATACGCAGTATTTT. Translation gives CASSPPVSGSTDTQYF.

This clonotype was counted many times. The chain employs TRBV29-1 and TRBJ2-1; D gene ambiguous. CDR1 is SQVTM, CDR2 ANQGSEA, per germline. CDR3 length equals 13 residues. Trimming pared 3 bases from V and 3 bases from J, leaving 9 bases between. CDR3 sequence (DNA): TGCAGCGTTGAGAAAAGCCGCTACAATGAGCAGTTCTTC. This gives the protein CSVEKSRYNEQFF.

The V gene is TRBV4-3, the J gene TRBJ2-2; D remains ambiguous. Germline V lookup: CDR1 LGHNA, CDR2 YSLEER. CDR3 length equals 15 residues. Deletions cut 0 bases from V and 1 base from J, with 6 bases between. This CDR3 is CASSQDVENTGELFF. The CDR3 coding sequence is TGCGCCAGCAGCCAAGATGTGGAGAACACCGGGGAGCTGTTTTTT.

In its sample, this clonotype was seen a few times. The CDR3 sequence is CASSQDYHAYSYEQYF. In nucleotides, the CDR3 is TGCGCCAGCAGCCAAGATTACCATGCTTACTCCTACGAGCAGTACTTC. V is TRBV4-3 and J is TRBJ2-7; the D is unclear. The V gene lost 0 bases and the J gene lost 0 bases, with 12 bases spanning the gap. The CDR3 runs 16 residues. Looked up from germline, CDR1 is LGHNA and CDR2 is YSLEER.

This clonotype was recorded a few times. This rearrangement joins TRBV18 to TRBJ2-7; TRBD1 is a possible D gene (6 bases). The germline gives CDR1 KGHSH, CDR2 LQKENI. V was pared by 3 bases and J by 2 bases, with 8 bases between. The CDR3 runs to 13 residues. As DNA, the CDR3 is TGTGCCAGCTCACCGCGACAGGCCTACGAGCAGTACTTC. Residues: CASSPRQAYEQYF.

This clonotype was seen only a few times. This sequence joins TRBV14 and TRBJ2-2, with 7 positions matching TRBD2. This CDR3 is built from 17 residues. V shed 6 bases and J 1 base; nucleotides not matched to a gene: 11. Per germline, CDR1 SGHDN and CDR2 FVKESK. CDR3 in DNA: TGTGCCAGCAGTCGGGGGGATAGCCGCCTGAACACCGGGGAGCTGTTTTTT. This codes for CASSRGDSRLNTGELFF.

This sequence joins TRBV6-5 and TRBJ1-5; tentatively, D is TRBD1 (6 bases). CDR1 is MNHEY and CDR2 is SVGAGI in the germline V gene. The V gene lost 0 bases and the J gene lost 7 bases, with 13 bases spanning the gap. CDR3 size: 15 residues. The CDR3 DNA follows: TGTGCCAGCAGTTACTCGCAACAGGGTAGACAGCCCCAGCATTTT. As protein: CASSYSQQGRQPQHF.

This clonotype was seen at least ten times. The chain has TRBV7-9 and TRBJ2-7; no reliable D call. The CDR3 extends over 13 amino acids. Germline CDR1 and CDR2: SEHNR and FQNEAQ (reference sequence). The ends were cut back, 5 bases at V and 4 bases at J, with 12 bases in the middle. The CDR3 sequence: CASSPGLEYEQYF. The DNA of the CDR3 is TGTGCCAGCAGCCCCGGCCTAGAATACGAGCAGTACTTC.

The rearrangement links TRBV5-1 to TRBJ2-6; a weak D match, TRBD1 (6 bases). Between the trimmed V and J ends, which lost 4 bases and 0 bases, there was a span of 11 bases. Per the germline V gene, CDR1 is SGHRS and CDR2 is YFSETQ. The CDR3 runs to 16 residues. This CDR3 reads CASSPETGSGANVLTF. CDR3 DNA: TGCGCCAGCAGCCCCGAGACAGGCTCTGGGGCCAACGTCCTGACTTTC.

This clonotype occurred a few times. This chain uses TRBV4-3 with TRBJ2-5, with TRBD2 as a possible D gene (5 bases). Germline CDR1 LGHNA, CDR2 YSLEER. Trimming pared 0 bases from V and 5 bases from J, leaving 13 bases between. This CDR3 has 15 residues. The CDR3 is CASSQDIEGVETQYF. For the CDR3, the DNA is TGCGCCAGCAGCCAAGATATCGAGGGTGTGGAGACCCAGTACTTC.

The chain links TRBV28 to TRBJ2-3; perhaps TRBD2 as D (6 bases). Germline V gene data show CDR1 as MDHEN and CDR2 as SYDVKM. The CDR3 runs to 18 residues. Trimming took off 5 bases at V and 2 bases at J, with 23 bases between the two ends. CDR3 region: CASSLGSREWEDTDTQYF. The CDR3 DNA reads as TGTGCCAGCAGTCTGGGAAGCCGGGAGTGGGAGGACACAGATACGCAGTATTTT.

A remark on this clonotype: Relative to the germline gene, one junction end is altered; a read error may explain this. V gene TRBV7-2 combines with J gene TRBJ2-5, with a possible D match to TRBD2 (5 bases). CDR3 length: 12 amino acids. Per the germline V gene, CDR1 is SGHTA and CDR2 is FQGNSA. The CDR3 sequence: CASSLVGETHYF. CDR3 DNA: TGTGCCAGCAGCTTAGTGGGAGAGACCCATTACTTC.

Only a few counts were recorded for this clonotype. The rearrangement joins TRBV30 to TRBJ2-7, with 8 bases lining up with TRBD2. This CDR3 region has 12 residues. CDR1 and CDR2 (germline): GTSNPN, SVGIG (reference sequence). Germline trimming cut 5 bases from V and 4 bases from J; bases unmatched to any gene: 4. CDR3 residues: CAWRTSGYEQYF. The CDR3 nucleotides read TGTGCCTGGCGAACTAGCGGTTACGAGCAGTACTTC.

The gene calls are TRBV12-3 or TRBV12-4 and TRBJ2-1; D uncertain. The CDR3 consists of 15 residues. V shed 2 bases and J shed 0 bases, with 8 bases lying between them. CDR3 protein: CASSLLGISYNEQFF. The CDR3 region has the DNA TGTGCCAGCAGTTTATTAGGAATCTCCTACAATGAGCAGTTCTTC.

This clonotype was seen only a few times. This rearrangement joins TRBV9 to TRBJ1-1, with a tentative D call TRBD1 (6 bases). The CDR3 has 18 amino acids. CDR1 is SGDLS, CDR2 YYNGEE, per germline. The ends were cut back, 0 bases at V and 0 bases at J, with 18 bases in the middle. CDR3 bases: TGTGCCAGCAGCGTAGCAGGGGTCAGCCTTAAGATGAACACTGAAGCTTTCTTT. Protein: CASSVAGVSLKMNTEAFF.

This clonotype was observed a few times. The chain joins TRBV18 to TRBJ2-1; 12 bases match TRBD1. The CDR3 has 15 residues. Trimming at V came to 3 bases and at J to 10 bases, leaving 7 bases not matched to a gene. Germline CDR1 is KGHSH and CDR2 is LQKENI. The chain's CDR3 is CASSPLGTGGEEQFF. As DNA, the CDR3 is TGTGCCAGCTCACCGCTCGGGACAGGGGGCGAGGAGCAGTTCTTC.

V gene TRBV20-1 combines with J gene TRBJ2-3; no firm D call. The germline CDR1 and CDR2 sequences are DFQATT and SNEGSKA (reference sequence). The CDR3 length is 15 residues. V shed 0 bases and J shed 6 bases, with 16 bases lying between them. The CDR3 DNA sequence: TGCAGTGCTAGAGATGAAAAGCCTGGCAGGGATACGCAGTATTTT. It is translated as CSARDEKPGRDTQYF.

This clonotype has a handful of counts. The chain carries TRBV7-9 and TRBJ2-5; 7 positions match TRBD2. Germline V gene sequence: CDR1 SEHNR, CDR2 FQNEAQ (reference sequence). V gave up 5 bases and J gave up 5 bases; unmatched junction bases: 14. The CDR3 runs to 16 residues. CDR3 amino acids: CASSPTSAPPSETQYF. CDR3 sequence (DNA): TGTGCCAGCAGCCCTACTAGCGCTCCCCCTTCGGAGACCCAGTACTTC. Full variable domain (outside the CDR3, taken from reference TRBV7-9 and TRBJ2-5): DTGVSQNPRHKITKRGQNVTFRCDPISEHNRLYWYRQTLGQGPEFLTYFQNEAQLEKSRLLSDRFSAERPKGSFSTLEIQRTEQGDSAMYLCASSPTSAPPSETQYFGPGTRLLVL.

The chain combines TRBV4-3 with TRBJ2-1; 9 bases are shared with TRBD2. Looked up from germline, CDR1 is LGHNA and CDR2 is YSLEER. V lost 1 base and J lost 0; bases outside the gene matches: 7. This CDR3 comprises 18 residues. As DNA, the CDR3 is TGCGCCAGCAGCCAAGCCCGAGCGGGAGGCGTCTCCTACAATGAGCAGTTCTTC. Encoded protein: CASSQARAGGVSYNEQFF.

V is TRBV12-3 or TRBV12-4 and J is TRBJ2-2, with 8 positions matching TRBD2. V was clipped by 7 bases and J by 7 bases; unmatched bases: 11. There are 15 residues in the CDR3. This CDR3 reads CASTSRERGHGELFF. As DNA, the CDR3 is TGTGCCAGCACCTCTCGGGAGCGGGGGCACGGGGAGCTGTTTTTT.